This record covers a single T cell receptor beta chain. Its antigen is still unknown. These data are taken from a study of OX40 agonist ivuxolimab in advanced cancers. Turning to the study itself: The patients received agonistic anti-OX40 (CD134) antibody ivuxolimab. Regarding the study as a whole: CD8+ T cells averaged more expanded clones than CD4+. There were also nonresponders showing low normalized T-cell clonal expansion.

Assay: immunoSEQ multiplex PCR; the TCRdb copy retains only in-frame clones and omits some. The top ten clones hold approximately 1.5% of a sample with 95,000 to 100,000 clones, about 80% of them seen once. Autoimmune disease history or systemic immunosuppression disqualified patients. Germline V gene sequence: CDR1 SGHNT, CDR2 YYREEE (reference sequence). The CDR3 consists of 14 residues. Trimming cost V 4 bases and J 4 bases; bases outside gene matches: 6. The rearrangement links TRBV5-4 to TRBJ2-5, with 8 bases identical to TRBD1. The sample consisted of CD4+ or CD8+ T cells sorted from blood, taken in a trial of the OX40 agonist ivuxolimab. The TCR originated in an adult with an advanced solid tumor such as melanoma, head and neck, liver or kidney cancer. CDR3 amino acids: CASSLDRAGETQYF. DNA of the CDR3: TGTGCCAGCAGCCTGGACAGGGCAGGAGAGACCCAGTACTTC.